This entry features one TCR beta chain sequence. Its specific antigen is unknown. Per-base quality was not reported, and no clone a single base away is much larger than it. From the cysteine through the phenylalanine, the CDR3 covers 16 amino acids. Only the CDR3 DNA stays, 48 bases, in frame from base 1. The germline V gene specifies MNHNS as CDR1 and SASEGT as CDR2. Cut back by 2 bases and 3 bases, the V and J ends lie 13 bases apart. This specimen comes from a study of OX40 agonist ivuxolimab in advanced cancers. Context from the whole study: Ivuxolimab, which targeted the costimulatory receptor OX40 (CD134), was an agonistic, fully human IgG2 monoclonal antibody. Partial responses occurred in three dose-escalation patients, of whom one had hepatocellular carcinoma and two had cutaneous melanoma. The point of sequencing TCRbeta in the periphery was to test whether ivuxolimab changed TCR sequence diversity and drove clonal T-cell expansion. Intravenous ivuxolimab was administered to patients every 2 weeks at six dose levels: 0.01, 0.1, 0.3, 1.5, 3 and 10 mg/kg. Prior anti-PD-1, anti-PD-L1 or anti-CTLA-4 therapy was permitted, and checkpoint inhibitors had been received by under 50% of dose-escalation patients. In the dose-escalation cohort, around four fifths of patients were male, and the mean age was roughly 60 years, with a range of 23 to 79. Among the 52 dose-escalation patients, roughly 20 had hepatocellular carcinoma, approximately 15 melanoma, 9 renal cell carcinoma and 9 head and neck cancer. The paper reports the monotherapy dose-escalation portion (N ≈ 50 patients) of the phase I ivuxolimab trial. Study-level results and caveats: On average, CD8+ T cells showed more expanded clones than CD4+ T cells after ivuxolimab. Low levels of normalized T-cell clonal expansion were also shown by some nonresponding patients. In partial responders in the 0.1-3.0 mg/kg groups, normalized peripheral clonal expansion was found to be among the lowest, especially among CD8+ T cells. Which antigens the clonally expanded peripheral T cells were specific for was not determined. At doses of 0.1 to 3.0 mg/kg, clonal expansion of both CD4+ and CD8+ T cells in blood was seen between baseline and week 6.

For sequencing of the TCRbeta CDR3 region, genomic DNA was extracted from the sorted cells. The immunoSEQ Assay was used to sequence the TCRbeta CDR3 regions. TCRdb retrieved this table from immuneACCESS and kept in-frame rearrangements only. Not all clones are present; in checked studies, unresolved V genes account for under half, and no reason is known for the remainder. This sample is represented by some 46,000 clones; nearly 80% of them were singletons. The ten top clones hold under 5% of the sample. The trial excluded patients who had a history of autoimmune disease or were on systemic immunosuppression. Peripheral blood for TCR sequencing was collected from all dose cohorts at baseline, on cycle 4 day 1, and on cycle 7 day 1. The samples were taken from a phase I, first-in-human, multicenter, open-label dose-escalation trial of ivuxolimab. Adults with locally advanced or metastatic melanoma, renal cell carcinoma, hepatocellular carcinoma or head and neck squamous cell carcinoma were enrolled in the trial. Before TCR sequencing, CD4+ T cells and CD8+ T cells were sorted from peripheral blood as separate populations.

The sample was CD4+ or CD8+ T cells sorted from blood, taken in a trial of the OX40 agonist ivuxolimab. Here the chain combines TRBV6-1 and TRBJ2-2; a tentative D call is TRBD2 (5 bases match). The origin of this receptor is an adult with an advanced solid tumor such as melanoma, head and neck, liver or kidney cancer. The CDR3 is CASSEFRSGYTGELFF. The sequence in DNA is TGTGCCAGCAGTGAATTTCGGAGCGGTTACACCGGGGAGCTGTTTTTT.